A single sample gave rise to the 24 T cell receptor beta chains below, sequenced in a study of Ad26.COV2.S vaccination and SARS-CoV-2 variants. Specified treatment: approximately 18 received Ad26.COV2.S at low or high dose, single or two shots; several received placebo; per-sample allocation not given. Material that was analyzed had been drawn on day 63 after the first vaccine or placebo injection. Data came from immunoSEQ multiplex PCR; TCRdb stores just in-frame clones and leaves some out. The data contain 400,000 to 500,000 clones, 89% of them seen just once; the ten biggest clones take up around 2.5%. Source: peripheral blood, taken in a trial of Ad26.COV2.S vaccine versus placebo. These receptors all come from a person between 18 and 60 years old who received the Ad26.COV2.S COVID-19 vaccine or a placebo.

This clone was seen only a few times. Germline and junction disagree at one end, which may indicate a read error. V is TRBV7-7 and J is TRBJ2-3, with TRBD2 matching 11 bases. Germline CDR1 SSHAT, CDR2 FNYEAQ (reference sequence). The length of the CDR3 is 17 residues. Written as DNA, the CDR3 is TGTGCTAGCAGCGCCCTGGGGACTAGCGGTAGCACAGATACGCAGTATTTT. This translates into CASSALGTSGSTDTQYF.

V usage is TRBV5-1 and J usage is TRBJ1-3, with 11 bases matching TRBD1. Germline V gene sequence: CDR1 SGHRS, CDR2 YFSETQ. The CDR3 runs to 15 residues. J was trimmed by 4 bases and V by 4 bases; bases with no gene match: 4. Here the CDR3 DNA reads TGCGCCAGCAGCCCAGGACAGGGGGCAGGAAACACCATATATTTT. Its translation: CASSPGQGAGNTIYF.

The V and J genes are TRBV5-6 and TRBJ2-7; TRBD1 matches 8 bases. The CDR3 is 15 residues long. After removal of 4 bases from V and 0 bases from J, the junction contained 6 bases not matched to a gene. Looked up from germline, CDR1 is SGHDT and CDR2 is YYEEEE. The chain's CDR3 is CASSPQGAGSYEQYF. In DNA, the CDR3 is TGTGCCAGCAGCCCCCAGGGGGCCGGCTCCTACGAGCAGTACTTC. The variable domain in full, completed from reference TRBV5-6 and TRBJ2-7, reads DAGVTQSPTHLIKTRGQQVTLRCSPKSGHDTVSWYQQALGQGPQFIFQYYEEEERQRGNFPDRFSGHQFPNYSSELNVNALLLGDSALYLCASSPQGAGSYEQYFGPGTRLTVT.

This chain connects TRBV28 to TRBJ1-2; possibly TRBD1 for D (5 bases). There are 16 residues in the CDR3. Germline CDR1 reads MDHEN; CDR2 reads SYDVKM. Trimming removed 2 bases from V and 1 base from J, with 14 bases in between. The CDR3 coding sequence is TGTGCCAGCAGTTTACGCCCCGGACAAAATAACTATGGCTACACCTTC. Protein: CASSLRPGQNNYGYTF.

The chain uses TRBV3-1 (or the pseudogene TRBV3-2) and TRBJ2-3; 8 nucleotides line up with TRBD1. V lost 1 base and J lost 3; bases outside the gene matches: 3. This CDR3 contains 15 residues. Germline lookup yields CDR1 LGHDT and CDR2 YNNKEL (reference sequence). Here the CDR3 reads CASSQAGGWTDTQYF. CDR3 nucleotide sequence: TGTGCCAGCAGCCAAGCAGGGGGCTGGACAGATACGCAGTATTTT.

The rearrangement uses TRBV7-2 and TRBJ1-1, with D uncertain. Germline V gene data show CDR1 as SGHTA and CDR2 as FQGNSA. V was trimmed by 0 bases and J by 3 bases, leaving 14 bases between them. The CDR3 is made up of 16 amino acids. CDR3 DNA: TGTGCCAGCAGCTTAGCGCGGGGAGGGAGTTACACTGAAGCTTTCTTT. Its translation is CASSLARGGSYTEAFF.

This clone showed up just once. The chain carries TRBV30 and TRBJ2-3; D may be TRBD1 (5 bases). The length of the CDR3 is 12 residues. Between the trimmed V and J ends, which lost 3 bases and 11 bases, there was a span of 15 bases. Germline V CDR1 and CDR2: GTSNPN, SVGIG (reference sequence). Here the CDR3 DNA reads TGTGCCTGGAGCCTTTTGACAGTTAAGCAGTATTTT. Protein product: CAWSLLTVKQYF. The full variable domain, in which reference TRBV30 and TRBJ2-3 provide the parts outside the CDR3, is SQTIHQWPATLVQPVGSPLSLECTVEGTSNPNLYWYRQAAGRGLQLLFYSVGIGQISSEVPQNLSASRPQDRQFILSSKKLLLSDSGFYLCAWSLLTVKQYFGPGTRLTVL.

V usage is TRBV6-2 or TRBV6-3 and J usage is TRBJ2-7, with 10 nucleotides matching TRBD2. Germline lookup yields CDR1 MNHEY and CDR2 SVGEGT. This CDR3 has 16 amino acids. Trimming cost V 4 bases and J 0 bases; bases outside gene matches: 6. DNA for the CDR3: TGTGCCAGCAGTTTCTCACTAGCGGGGAGCTCCTACGAGCAGTACTTC. Its translation: CASSFSLAGSSYEQYF.

This chain connects TRBV5-1 to TRBJ2-7, with 10 bases that match TRBD2. The CDR3 runs to 18 residues. The V gene end was trimmed by 1 base and the J gene end by 2 bases; junction bases not matched to a gene: 12. Germline CDR1 reads SGHRS; CDR2 reads YFSETQ. The CDR3 region is CASSLSLASGGITYEQYF. CDR3 coding DNA: TGCGCCAGCAGCTTGTCTTTGGCTAGCGGGGGCATTACCTACGAGCAGTACTTC.

The rearrangement uses TRBV9 and TRBJ2-2, with 8 nucleotides matching TRBD1. V gave up 3 bases and J gave up 6 bases; unmatched junction bases: 13. Germline CDR1 reads SGDLS; CDR2 reads YYNGEE. This CDR3 is built from 17 residues. CDR3 nucleotides: TGTGCCAGCAGCGCAAATCGACAGGGGTCTAGGCCCGGGGAGCTGTTTTTT. Amino acids: CASSANRQGSRPGELFF.

The chain joins TRBV4-3 to TRBJ2-1, with TRBD2 identical over 12 bases. Per germline, CDR1 LGHNA and CDR2 YSLEER. The CDR3 extends over 15 amino acids. After removal of 6 bases from V and 7 bases from J, the junction contained 7 bases not matched to a gene. CDR3 DNA: TGCGCCAGCAGTCTAGCGGGAGGGCTCGGTAATGAGCAGTTCTTC. Residues: CASSLAGGLGNEQFF.

The chain combines TRBV19 with TRBJ2-1; tentatively, D is TRBD1 (6 bases). The germline V gene encodes CDR1 LNHDA and CDR2 SQIVND (reference sequence). The CDR3 has 12 residues. The germline V and J ends were trimmed by 10 bases and 10 bases, with 17 bases remaining between them. The CDR3 here is CATSPRDREQFF. In DNA, the CDR3 is TGTGCCACCTCCCCCCGCGACAGGGAGCAGTTCTTC.

The J gene is TRBJ1-1, the V gene TRBV18, with D possibly being TRBD1 (6 bases). CDR3 length: 14 amino acids. V shed 4 bases and J shed 0 bases, with 9 bases lying between them. Germline values: CDR1 KGHSH, CDR2 LQKENI. CDR3 loop: CASSRDMMNTEAFF. The DNA for the CDR3 is TGTGCCAGCTCACGGGACATGATGAACACTGAAGCTTTCTTT.

The chain couples TRBV12-5 to TRBJ2-7; D not certain. This CDR3 spans 15 amino acids. Trimming took off 3 bases at V and 5 bases at J, with 17 bases between the two ends. The germline V gene encodes CDR1 LGHNT and CDR2 FRNRAP. The CDR3 here is CASGLSLYGVHEQYV. CDR3 nucleotides: TGTGCTAGTGGTTTAAGCCTTTACGGTGTTCACGAGCAGTACGTC.

The chain links TRBV7-3 to TRBJ1-6; D call uncertain. The CDR3 consists of 15 residues. Germline V lookup: CDR1 SGHTA, CDR2 FQGTGA. The V end lost 2 bases, the J end lost 7 bases, and 12 bases lay between the germline ends. Here the CDR3 DNA reads TGTGCCAGCAGCTTAGGGTCGGGAAGAAATTCACCCCTCCACTTT. Translated, it gives CASSLGSGRNSPLHF.

V is TRBV19 and J is TRBJ2-3, with unresolved D. The CDR3 length is 13 residues. Germline CDR1 LNHDA, CDR2 SQIVND (reference sequence). Trimming left V 7 bases short and J 1 base short, with 9 bases between. This chain's CDR3 is CASNLRRTDTQYF. In nucleotides, the CDR3 is TGTGCCAGTAATCTCAGGCGCACAGATACGCAGTATTTT.

V gene TRBV4-3 combines with J gene TRBJ2-2, with a possible D match to TRBD2 (6 bases). The ends were cut back, 0 bases at V and 6 bases at J, with 17 bases in the middle. The CDR3 is 17 residues long. Germline V gene sequence: CDR1 LGHNA, CDR2 YSLEER. The CDR3: CASSQESAGWEAGELFF. In DNA form, the CDR3 reads TGCGCCAGCAGCCAAGAATCGGCAGGCTGGGAGGCCGGGGAGCTGTTTTTT.

V gene TRBV25-1 combines with J gene TRBJ2-5; TRBD2 is a possible D gene (6 bases). Trimming removed 5 bases from V and 5 bases from J, with 6 bases in between. The CDR3 spans 11 residues. Germline lookup yields CDR1 MGHDK and CDR2 SYGVNS. CDR3 residues: CASSRGETQYF. The CDR3 DNA is TGTGCCAGCAGTCGGGGGGAGACCCAGTACTTC.

This chain links TRBV19 with TRBJ1-5; D is perhaps TRBD1 (5 bases). This CDR3 has 14 residues. Trimming left V 6 bases short and J 3 bases short, with 12 bases between. The germline V gene has CDR1 LNHDA and CDR2 SQIVND (reference sequence). The CDR3 reads CASSPDSYNQPQHF. The CDR3, as DNA: TGTGCCAGTAGCCCAGACAGCTACAATCAGCCCCAGCATTTT.

The genes are TRBV29-1 and TRBJ2-2; 10 bases line up with TRBD1. The CDR3 runs 14 residues. CDR1 and CDR2 from the germline V gene are SQVTM and ANQGSEA. The V and J ends lost 8 bases and 1 base, in that order; junction bases with no gene match: 4. CDR3 amino acids: CSLRTGGNTGELFF. The CDR3 DNA reads as TGCAGCCTTAGGACAGGGGGGAACACCGGGGAGCTGTTTTTT.

The genes are TRBV6-2 or TRBV6-3 and TRBJ2-2; D perhaps matches TRBD2 (5 bases). The V gene lost 2 bases and the J gene lost 7 bases, with 20 bases spanning the gap. Germline-derived CDR1 and CDR2 are MNHEY and SVGEGT. This CDR3 has 17 amino acids. The CDR3 loop is CASSYDNGFNRGGELFF. As DNA, the CDR3 is TGTGCCAGCAGTTACGATAACGGCTTCAATCGGGGCGGGGAGCTGTTTTTT.

The CDR3: CSVVPGTNNEQFF. The CDR3 DNA sequence: TGCAGCGTTGTTCCAGGGACCAACAATGAGCAGTTCTTC. The chain joins TRBV29-1 to TRBJ2-1; D may match TRBD1 or TRBD2 (5 bases each). CDR1 is SQVTM, CDR2 ANQGSEA, per germline. Between the trimmed V and J ends, which lost 4 bases and 5 bases, there was a span of 12 bases. The CDR3 covers 13 residues.

The chain recombines TRBV5-1 with TRBJ1-1, with no clear D. CDR3 length equals 15 residues. Germline CDR1 and CDR2: SGHRS and YFSETQ. V lost 4 bases and J lost 8, with 21 bases in between. CDR3 bases: TGCGCCAGCAGCCAGTACAGCACCCTGACGGGGGAAGCTTTCTTT. Its translation: CASSQYSTLTGEAFF.

The chain carries TRBV10-2 and TRBJ2-3; 12 bases fit TRBD2. With V trimmed by 3 bases and J by 3 bases, 10 bases remained unmatched. The germline V gene has CDR1 WSHSY and CDR2 SAAADI. This CDR3 is 18 amino acids long. CDR3 DNA: TGCGCCAGCAGTGAACCTAGCGGGGGGGCCAGTTTTACAGATACGCAGTATTTT. The encoded protein is CASSEPSGGASFTDTQYF.